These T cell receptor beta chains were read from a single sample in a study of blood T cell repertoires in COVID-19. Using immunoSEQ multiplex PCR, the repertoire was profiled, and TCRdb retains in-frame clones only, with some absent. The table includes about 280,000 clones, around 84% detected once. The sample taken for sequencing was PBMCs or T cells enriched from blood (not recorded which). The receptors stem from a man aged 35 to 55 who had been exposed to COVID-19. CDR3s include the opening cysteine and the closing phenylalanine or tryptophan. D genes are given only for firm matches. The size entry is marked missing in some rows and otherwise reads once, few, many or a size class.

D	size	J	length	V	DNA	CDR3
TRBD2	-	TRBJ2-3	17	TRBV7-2	TGTGCCAGCAGCTTGGATCCTAGCGGGAGGGTGACAGATACGCAGTATTTT	CASSLDPSGRVTDTQYF
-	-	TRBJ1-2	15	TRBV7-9	TGTGCCAGCAGCTACTTGGGGCACAGCGTCTATGGCTACACCTTC	CASSYLGHSVYGYTF
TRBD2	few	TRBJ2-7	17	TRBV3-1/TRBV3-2	TGTGCCAGCAGCCCTGGCGGGGGGGCGGGTTTATCCTACGAGCAGTACTTC	CASSPGGGAGLSYEQYF
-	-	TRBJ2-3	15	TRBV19	TGTGCCAGTAGTATAGACGTACTCAGCACAGATACGCAGTATTTT	CASSIDVLSTDTQYF
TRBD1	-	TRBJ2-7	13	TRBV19	TGTGCCAGTTCTCAGGGACAGGCCTACGAGCAGTACTTC	CASSQGQAYEQYF
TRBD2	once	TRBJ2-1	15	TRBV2	TGTGCCAGCATAGGTAGTGGCGGGAGGGCCTGGGAGCAGTTCTTC	CASIGSGGRAWEQFF
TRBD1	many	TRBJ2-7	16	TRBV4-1	TGCGCCAGCAGCCAGAGCCCCGGGACAGGGAACTACGAGCAGTACTTC	CASSQSPGTGNYEQYF
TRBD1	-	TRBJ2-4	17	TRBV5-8	TGTGCCAGCAGCTTGACCAGGGGGAGTTTGTTCAAAAACATTCAGTACTTC	CASSLTRGSLFKNIQYF
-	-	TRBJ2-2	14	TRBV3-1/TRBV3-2	TGTGCCAGCAGCCAAGAAATCTCGTCCGGGGAGCTGTTTTTT	CASSQEISSGELFF
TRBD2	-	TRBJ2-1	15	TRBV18	TGTGCCAGCTCACCGGTAGCGGGGGAGGGCAATGAGCAGTTCTTC	CASSPVAGEGNEQFF
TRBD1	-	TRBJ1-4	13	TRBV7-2	TGTGCCAGCAGCTTGGGGGGGGACAGGGCTCTGTTTTTT	CASSLGGDRALFF
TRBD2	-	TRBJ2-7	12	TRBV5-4	TGTGCCAGCAGTTGGGGGGGGTACGAGCAGTACTTC	CASSWGGYEQYF
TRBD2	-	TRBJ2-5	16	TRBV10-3	TGTGCCATCAGTGGGGCGGGAGGGCCGAGGCAAGAGACCCAGTACTTC	CAISGAGGPRQETQYF
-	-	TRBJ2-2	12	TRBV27	TGTGCCAGCAGCTCGGTTTCCGGGGAGCTGTTTTTT	CASSSVSGELFF
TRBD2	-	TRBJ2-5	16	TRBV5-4	TGTGCCAGCAGCAAACCCGGGACTAGCTCACAAGAGACCCAGTACTTC	CASSKPGTSSQETQYF
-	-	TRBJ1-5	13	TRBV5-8	TGTGCCAGCAGCTTGTATAGCAATCAGCCCCAGCATTTT	CASSLYSNQPQHF
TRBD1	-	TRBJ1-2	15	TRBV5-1	TGCGCCAGCAGCTTGGCACCGGGACAGGGTGGCGGCTACACCTTC	CASSLAPGQGGGYTF
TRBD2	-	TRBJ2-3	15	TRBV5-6	TGTGCCAGCAGCTTGGTGGGGGGGTATGCAGATACGCAGTATTTT	CASSLVGGYADTQYF
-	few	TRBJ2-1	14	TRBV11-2	TGTGCCAGCAGCTCGTCACTAGCCAGCAATGAGCAGTTCTTC	CASSSSLASNEQFF
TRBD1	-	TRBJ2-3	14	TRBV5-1	TGCGCCAGCAGCCAAAGGGGACAGGGTGGTACGCAGTATTTT	CASSQRGQGGTQYF
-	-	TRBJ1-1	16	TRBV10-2	TGCGCCAGCAGTGAGCCACCAGGGTTCATGAACACTGAAGCTTTCTTT	CASSEPPGFMNTEAFF
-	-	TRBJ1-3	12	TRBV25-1	TGTGCCAGCAGTGACGCGGGGCTGGCCATATATTTT	CASSDAGLAIYF
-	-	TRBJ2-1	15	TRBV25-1	TGTGCCAGCAGTGAAACCCGGACATTTGGGGATGAGCAGTTCTTC	CASSETRTFGDEQFF
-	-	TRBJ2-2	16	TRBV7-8	TGTGCCAGCAGCTACGGGAGCGTGGGGAACACCGGGGAGCTGTTTTTT	CASSYGSVGNTGELFF
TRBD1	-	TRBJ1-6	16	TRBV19	TGTGCCACTAAAACGACAGGGGGCTCAGATAATTCACCCCTCCACTTT	CATKTTGGSDNSPLHF
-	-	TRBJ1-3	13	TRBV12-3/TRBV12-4	TGTGCCAGTTGGGCCCGTAAACGGAACACCATATATTTT	CASWARKRNTIYF
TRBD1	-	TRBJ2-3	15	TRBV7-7	TGTGCTAGCAGCTTAGGATCGACAGGGAAAGATACGCAGTATTTT	CASSLGSTGKDTQYF
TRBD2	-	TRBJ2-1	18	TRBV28	TGTGCCAGCAGTACCTCCGGGACTAGCGGGAGGGCCCAGAATGAGCAGTTCTTC	CASSTSGTSGRAQNEQFF
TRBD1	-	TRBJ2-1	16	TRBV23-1	TGCGCCAGCAGTCAAACGTCACAGGGGGCGACGAATGAGCAGTTCTTC	CASSQTSQGATNEQFF
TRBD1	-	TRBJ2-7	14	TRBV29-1	TGCAGCGTGGGGCGGACAGGGGGCACGGTCGAGCAGTACTTC	CSVGRTGGTVEQYF
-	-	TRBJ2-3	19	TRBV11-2	TGTGCCAGCAGCTCTCAGGAGGTGACACTCCTTCGAAGCACAGATACGCAGTATTTT	CASSSQEVTLLRSTDTQYF
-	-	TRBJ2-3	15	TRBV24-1	TGTGCCACCAGTGATTTCGTTCCTAGCACAGATACGCAGTATTTT	CATSDFVPSTDTQYF
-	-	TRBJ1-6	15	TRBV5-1	TGCGCCAGCAGCTTTGGAAGTACGGGGAATTCACCCCTCCACTTT	CASSFGSTGNSPLHF
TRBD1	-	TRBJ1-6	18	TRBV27	TGTGCCAGCAGTTTCCTCTCGACAGGGAGCTCCTATAATTCACCCCTCCACTTT	CASSFLSTGSSYNSPLHF
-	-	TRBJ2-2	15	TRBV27	TGTGCCAGCAGTTTCGAGGGTATCAGTTCCGGGGAGCTGTTTTTT	CASSFEGISSGELFF
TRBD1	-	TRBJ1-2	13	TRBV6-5	TGTGCCAGCAGTTACCGGGACAGGGGCGGCTACACCTTC	CASSYRDRGGYTF
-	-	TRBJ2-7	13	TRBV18	TGTGCCAGCTCACCATCCGGCTCCTACGAGCAGTACTTC	CASSPSGSYEQYF
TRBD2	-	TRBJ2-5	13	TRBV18	TGTGCCAGCTCCCGAGCGGGACAAGAGACCCAGTACTTC	CASSRAGQETQYF
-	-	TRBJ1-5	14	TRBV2	TGTGCCAGCAACGGGGGAGGGGAGAATCAGCCCCAGCATTTT	CASNGGGENQPQHF
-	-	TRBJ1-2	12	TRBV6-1	TGTGCCAGCAGTGACAGGGGCTATGGCTACACCTTC	CASSDRGYGYTF
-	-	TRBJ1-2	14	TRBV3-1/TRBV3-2	TGTGCCAGCAGCCAATCCGAGTTCAACTATGGCTACACCTTC	CASSQSEFNYGYTF
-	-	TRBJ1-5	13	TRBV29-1	TGCAGCGCCCAGGTCGGGGAAAATCAGCCCCAGCATTTT	CSAQVGENQPQHF
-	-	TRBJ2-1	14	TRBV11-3	TGTGCCAGCAGCTTAGTAGGGACAAACAATGAGCAGTTCTTC	CASSLVGTNNEQFF
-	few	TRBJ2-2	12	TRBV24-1	TGTGCCACCAGTGGCGACACCGGGGAGCTGTTTTTT	CATSGDTGELFF
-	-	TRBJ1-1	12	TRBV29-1	TGCAGCATCTGCGAGGTGAACACTGAAGCTTTCTTT	CSICEVNTEAFF
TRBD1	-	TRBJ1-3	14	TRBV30	TGTGCCTGGAAATGGGGGACAGGGGCAAACGGCATATATTTT	CAWKWGTGANGIYF
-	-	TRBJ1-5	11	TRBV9	TGTGCCAGACAATCGAATCAGCCCCAGCATTTT	CARQSNQPQHF
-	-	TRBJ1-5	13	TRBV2	TGTGCCAGCATGCGCCAGACAAATCAGCCCCAGCATTTT	CASMRQTNQPQHF
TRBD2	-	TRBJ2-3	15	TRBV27	TGTGCCAGCAGTCGGACTAGCGGTCGCACAGATACGCAGTATTTT	CASSRTSGRTDTQYF
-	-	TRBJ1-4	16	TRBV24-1	TGTGCCACCAGGGAGAAAATACGGACGGCAGGCGGGAAACTGTTTTTT	CATREKIRTAGGKLFF
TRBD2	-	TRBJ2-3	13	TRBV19	TGTGCCAGTAGTATGGAGCGGGGCCATACGCAGTATTTT	CASSMERGHTQYF
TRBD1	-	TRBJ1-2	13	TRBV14	TGTGCCAGCAGCCTACTGGGACAGGGTGGCTACACCTTC	CASSLLGQGGYTF
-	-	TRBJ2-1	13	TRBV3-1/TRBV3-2	TGTGCCAGCAATTCCCCAAGTGAAGAGGAGCAGTTCTTC	CASNSPSEEEQFF
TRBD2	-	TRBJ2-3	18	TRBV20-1	TGCAGTGCTAGTGGACTAGCGGGATTGAGTATGAGCACAGATACGCAGTATTTT	CSASGLAGLSMSTDTQYF
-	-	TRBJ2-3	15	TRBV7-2	TGTGCCAGCAGCTTAGTCCTATTTAGCGCCGATACGCAGTATTTT	CASSLVLFSADTQYF
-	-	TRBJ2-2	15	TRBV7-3	TGTGCCAGCAGCTTAGGCCTAGCTACCACCGGGGAGCTGTTTTTT	CASSLGLATTGELFF
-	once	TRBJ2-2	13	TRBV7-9	TGTGCCAGCAGCTTTAGTGGTCTCGGGGAGCTGTTTTTT	CASSFSGLGELFF